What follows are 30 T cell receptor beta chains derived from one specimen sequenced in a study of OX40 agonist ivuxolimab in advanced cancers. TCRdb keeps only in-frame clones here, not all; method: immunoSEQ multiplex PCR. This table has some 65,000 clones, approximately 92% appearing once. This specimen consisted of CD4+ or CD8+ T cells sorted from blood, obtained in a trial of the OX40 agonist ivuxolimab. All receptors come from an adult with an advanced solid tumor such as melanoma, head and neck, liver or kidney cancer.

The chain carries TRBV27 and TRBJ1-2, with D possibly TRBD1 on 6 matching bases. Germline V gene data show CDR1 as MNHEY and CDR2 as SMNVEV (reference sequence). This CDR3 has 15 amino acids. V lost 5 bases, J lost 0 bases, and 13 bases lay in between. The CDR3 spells CASSPWTDPNYGYTF. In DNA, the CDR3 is TGTGCCAGCAGTCCGTGGACAGACCCTAACTATGGCTACACCTTC.

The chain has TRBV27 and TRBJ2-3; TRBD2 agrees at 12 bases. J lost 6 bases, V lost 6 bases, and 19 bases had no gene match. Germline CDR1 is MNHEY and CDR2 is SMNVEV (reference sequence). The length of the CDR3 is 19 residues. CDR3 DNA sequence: TGTGCCAGCAGCATCAACTCCCCACTAGCGGGGGGAGCTATGGATACGCAGTATTTT. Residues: CASSINSPLAGGAMDTQYF.

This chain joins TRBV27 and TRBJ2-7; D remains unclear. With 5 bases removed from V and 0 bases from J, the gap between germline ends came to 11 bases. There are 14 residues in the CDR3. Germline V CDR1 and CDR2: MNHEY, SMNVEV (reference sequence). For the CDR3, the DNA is TGTGCCAGCAGTGAAGCGCCCAGCTCCTACGAGCAGTACTTC. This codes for CASSEAPSSYEQYF.

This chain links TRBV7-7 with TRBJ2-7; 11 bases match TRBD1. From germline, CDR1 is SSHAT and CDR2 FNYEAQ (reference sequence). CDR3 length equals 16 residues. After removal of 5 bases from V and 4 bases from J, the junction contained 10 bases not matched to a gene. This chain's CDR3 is CASSERDRGWGYEQYF. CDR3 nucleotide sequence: TGTGCCAGCAGCGAAAGGGACAGGGGGTGGGGGTACGAGCAGTACTTC.

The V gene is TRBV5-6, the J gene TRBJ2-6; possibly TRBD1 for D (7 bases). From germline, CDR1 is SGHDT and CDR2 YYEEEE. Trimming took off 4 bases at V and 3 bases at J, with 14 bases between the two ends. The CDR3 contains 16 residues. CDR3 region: CASSKAGGYGANVLTF. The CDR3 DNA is TGTGCCAGCAGCAAGGCAGGGGGGTATGGGGCCAACGTCCTGACTTTC.

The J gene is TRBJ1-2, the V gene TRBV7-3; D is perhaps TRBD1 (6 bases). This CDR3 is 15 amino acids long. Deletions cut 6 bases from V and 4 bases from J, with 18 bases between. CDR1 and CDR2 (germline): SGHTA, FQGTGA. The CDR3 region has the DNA TGTGCCAGCAGATCCCGGGACAACTACTCCTATGGCTACACCTTC. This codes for CASRSRDNYSYGYTF.

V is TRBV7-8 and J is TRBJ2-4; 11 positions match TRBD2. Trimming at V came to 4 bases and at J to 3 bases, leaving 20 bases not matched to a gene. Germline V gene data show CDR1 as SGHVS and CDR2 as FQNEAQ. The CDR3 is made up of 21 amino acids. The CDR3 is CASSSDKGLAATLPGKNIQYF. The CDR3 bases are TGTGCCAGCAGCTCGGACAAGGGACTAGCGGCAACCCTACCGGGCAAAAACATTCAGTACTTC.

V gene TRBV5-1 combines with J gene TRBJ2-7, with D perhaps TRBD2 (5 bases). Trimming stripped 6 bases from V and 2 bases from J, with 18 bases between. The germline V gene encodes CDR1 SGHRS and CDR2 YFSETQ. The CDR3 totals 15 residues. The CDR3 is CASKPFGGGTYEQYF. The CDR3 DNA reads TGCGCCAGCAAACCGTTCGGAGGAGGAACCTACGAGCAGTACTTC.

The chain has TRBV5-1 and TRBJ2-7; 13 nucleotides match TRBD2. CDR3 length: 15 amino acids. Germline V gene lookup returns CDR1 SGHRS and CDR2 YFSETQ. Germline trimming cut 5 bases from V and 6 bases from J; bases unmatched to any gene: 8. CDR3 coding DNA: TGCGCCAGCAGTTGGACTAGCGGGGGCGTTGGCGAGCAGTACTTC. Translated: CASSWTSGGVGEQYF.

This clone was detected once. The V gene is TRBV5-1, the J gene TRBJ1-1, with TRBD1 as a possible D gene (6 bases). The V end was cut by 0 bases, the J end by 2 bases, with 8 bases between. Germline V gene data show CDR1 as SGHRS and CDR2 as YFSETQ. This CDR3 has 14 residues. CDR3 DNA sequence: TGCGCCAGCAGCTTGGAACAGGGAAACACTGAAGCTTTCTTT. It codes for CASSLEQGNTEAFF.

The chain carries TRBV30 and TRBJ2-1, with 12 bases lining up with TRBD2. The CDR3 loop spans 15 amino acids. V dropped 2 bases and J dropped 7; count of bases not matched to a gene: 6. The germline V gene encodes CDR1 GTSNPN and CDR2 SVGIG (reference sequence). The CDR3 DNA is TGTGCCTGGAGTCGACTAGCGGGAGTTGGGAATGAGCAGTTCTTC. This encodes CAWSRLAGVGNEQFF.

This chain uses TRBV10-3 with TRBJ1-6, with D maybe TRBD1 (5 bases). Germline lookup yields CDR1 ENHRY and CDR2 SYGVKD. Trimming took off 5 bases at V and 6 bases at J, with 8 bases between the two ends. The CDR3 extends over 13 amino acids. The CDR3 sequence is CAISWDGNSPLHF. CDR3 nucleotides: TGTGCCATCAGTTGGGACGGTAATTCACCCCTCCACTTT.

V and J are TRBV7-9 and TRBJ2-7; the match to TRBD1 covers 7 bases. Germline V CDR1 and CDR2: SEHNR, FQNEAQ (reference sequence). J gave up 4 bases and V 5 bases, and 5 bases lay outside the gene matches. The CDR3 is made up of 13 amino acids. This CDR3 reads CASSPSTGYEQYF. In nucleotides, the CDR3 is TGTGCCAGCAGCCCATCGACAGGGTACGAGCAGTACTTC.

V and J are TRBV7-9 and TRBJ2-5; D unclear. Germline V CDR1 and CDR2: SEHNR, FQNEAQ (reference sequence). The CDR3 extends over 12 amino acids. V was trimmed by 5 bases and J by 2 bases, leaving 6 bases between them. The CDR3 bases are TGTGCCAGCAGCCAGTTACAAGAGACCCAGTACTTC. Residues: CASSQLQETQYF.

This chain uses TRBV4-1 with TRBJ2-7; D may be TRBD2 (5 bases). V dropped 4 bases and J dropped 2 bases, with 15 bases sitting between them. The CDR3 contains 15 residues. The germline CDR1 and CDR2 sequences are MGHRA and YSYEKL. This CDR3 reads CASSLTRATTYEQYF. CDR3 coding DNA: TGCGCCAGCAGCCTAACTAGGGCCACTACCTACGAGCAGTACTTC.

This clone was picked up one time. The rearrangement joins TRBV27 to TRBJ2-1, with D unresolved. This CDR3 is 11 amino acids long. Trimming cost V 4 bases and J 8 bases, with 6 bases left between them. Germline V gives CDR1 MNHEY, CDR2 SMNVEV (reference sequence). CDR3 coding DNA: TGTGCCAGCAGTTCCTCGGATGAGCAGTTCTTC. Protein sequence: CASSSSDEQFF.

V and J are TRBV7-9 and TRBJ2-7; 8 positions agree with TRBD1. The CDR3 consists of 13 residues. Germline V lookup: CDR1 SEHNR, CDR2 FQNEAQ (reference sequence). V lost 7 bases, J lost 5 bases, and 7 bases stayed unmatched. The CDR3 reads CASNRQGRNEQYF. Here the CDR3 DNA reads TGTGCCAGCAATCGACAGGGGAGAAACGAGCAGTACTTC.

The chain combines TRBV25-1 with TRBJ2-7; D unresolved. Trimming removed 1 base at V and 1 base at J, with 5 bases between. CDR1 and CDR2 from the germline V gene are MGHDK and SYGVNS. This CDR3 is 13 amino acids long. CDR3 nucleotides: TGTGCCAGCAGTGAATCGGGTTCCTACGAGCAGTACTTC. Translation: CASSESGSYEQYF.

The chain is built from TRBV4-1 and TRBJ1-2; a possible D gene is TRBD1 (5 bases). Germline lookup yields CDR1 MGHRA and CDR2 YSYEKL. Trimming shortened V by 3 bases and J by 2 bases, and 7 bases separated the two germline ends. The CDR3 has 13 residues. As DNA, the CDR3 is TGCGCCAGCAGCCACGGGGGAAACTATGGCTACACCTTC. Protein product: CASSHGGNYGYTF.

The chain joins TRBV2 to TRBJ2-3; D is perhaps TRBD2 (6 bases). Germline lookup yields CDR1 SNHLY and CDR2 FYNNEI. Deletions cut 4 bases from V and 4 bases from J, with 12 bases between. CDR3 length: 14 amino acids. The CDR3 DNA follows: TGTGCCAGCAGTGTGGGGCGGGGTTCAGATACGCAGTATTTT. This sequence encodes CASSVGRGSDTQYF.

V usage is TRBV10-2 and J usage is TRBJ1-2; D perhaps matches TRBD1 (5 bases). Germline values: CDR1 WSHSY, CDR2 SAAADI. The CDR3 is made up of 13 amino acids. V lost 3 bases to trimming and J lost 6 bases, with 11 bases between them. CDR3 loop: CASSDYGGDGYTF. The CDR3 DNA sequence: TGCGCCAGCAGTGACTACGGGGGGGATGGCTACACCTTC.

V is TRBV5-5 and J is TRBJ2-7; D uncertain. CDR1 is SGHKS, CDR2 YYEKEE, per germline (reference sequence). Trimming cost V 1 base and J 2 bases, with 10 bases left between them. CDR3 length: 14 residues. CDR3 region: CASSLLDGTYEQYF. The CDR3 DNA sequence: TGTGCCAGCAGCTTGTTAGACGGCACCTACGAGCAGTACTTC.

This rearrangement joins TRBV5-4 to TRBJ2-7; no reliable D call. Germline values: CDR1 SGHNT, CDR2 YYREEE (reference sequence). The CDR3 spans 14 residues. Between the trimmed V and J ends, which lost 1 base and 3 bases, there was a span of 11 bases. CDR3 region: CASSLFMGNYEQYF. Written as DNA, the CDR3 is TGTGCCAGCAGCTTGTTCATGGGGAACTACGAGCAGTACTTC.

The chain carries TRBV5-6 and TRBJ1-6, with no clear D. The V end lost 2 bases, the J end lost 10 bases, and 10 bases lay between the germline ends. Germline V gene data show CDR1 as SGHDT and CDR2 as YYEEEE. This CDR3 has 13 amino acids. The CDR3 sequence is CASSFGSISPLHF. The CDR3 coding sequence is TGTGCCAGCAGCTTCGGCAGTATCTCACCCCTCCACTTT.

The CDR3 DNA sequence: TGCGCCAGCAGCCAAGAGGAGGGGACAGGGTGGGACGAGCAGTACTTC. Residues: CASSQEEGTGWDEQYF. The rearrangement joins TRBV4-1 to TRBJ2-7, with TRBD1 matching over 9 bases. The CDR3 has 16 amino acids. Germline V gene data show CDR1 as MGHRA and CDR2 as YSYEKL. Trimming took 0 bases from V and 5 from J; bases not matched to a gene: 8.

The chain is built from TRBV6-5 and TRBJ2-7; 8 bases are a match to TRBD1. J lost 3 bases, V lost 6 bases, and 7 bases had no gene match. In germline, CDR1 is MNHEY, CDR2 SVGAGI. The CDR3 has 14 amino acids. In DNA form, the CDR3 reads TGTGCCAGCAGGGCCGGGACAGGACACTACGAGCAGTACTTC. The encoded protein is CASRAGTGHYEQYF.

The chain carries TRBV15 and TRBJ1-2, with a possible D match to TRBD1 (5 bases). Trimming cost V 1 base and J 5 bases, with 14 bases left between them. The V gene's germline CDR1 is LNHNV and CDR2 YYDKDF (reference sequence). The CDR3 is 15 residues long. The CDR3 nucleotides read TGTGCCACCAGCAGAGGTCTAAGGGGCGGGTATGGCTACACCTTC. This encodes CATSRGLRGGYGYTF.

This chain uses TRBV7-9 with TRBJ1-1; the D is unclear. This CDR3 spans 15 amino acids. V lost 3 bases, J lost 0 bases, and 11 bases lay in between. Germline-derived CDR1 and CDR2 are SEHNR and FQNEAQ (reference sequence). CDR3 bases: TGTGCCAGCAGCTTCCGTGACAACGTGAACACTGAAGCTTTCTTT. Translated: CASSFRDNVNTEAFF.

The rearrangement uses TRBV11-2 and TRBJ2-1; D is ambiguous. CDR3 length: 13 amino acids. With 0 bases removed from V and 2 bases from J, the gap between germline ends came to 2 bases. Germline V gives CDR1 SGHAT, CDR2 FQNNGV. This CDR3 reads CASSLEPYNEQFF. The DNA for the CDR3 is TGTGCCAGCAGCTTAGAGCCCTACAATGAGCAGTTCTTC.

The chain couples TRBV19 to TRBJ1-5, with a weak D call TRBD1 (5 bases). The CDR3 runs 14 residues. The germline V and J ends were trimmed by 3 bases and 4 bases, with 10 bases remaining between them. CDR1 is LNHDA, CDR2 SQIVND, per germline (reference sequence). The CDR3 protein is CASSITGSNQPQHF. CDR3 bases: TGTGCCAGTAGTATTACAGGCTCAAATCAGCCCCAGCATTTT.